Shown below are 11 T cell receptor beta chains from a single sample sequenced in a study of T cell repertoires in cytomegalovirus infection. MiXCR, run by TCRdb on the reads, gives a single entry per CDR3 protein. The sample consists of about 260,000 distinct CDR3 sequences, over 8% of them appearing once. Sequenced input: PBMCs. These receptors were collected from a human donor in good health (CMV status not recorded). Some clones in this sample may be carry-over from other donors' samples.

At least ten counts were recorded for this clonotype. The chain links TRBV11-2 to TRBJ2-7, with D possibly being TRBD2 (5 bases). The V gene lost 3 bases and the J gene lost 6 bases, with 12 bases spanning the gap. Germline values: CDR1 SGHAT, CDR2 FQNNGV. This CDR3 spans 13 amino acids. The CDR3 loop reads CASSFGERSEQYF. The CDR3 coding sequence is TGTGCCAGCAGCTTTGGGGAGAGGAGCGAGCAGTACTTC.

The J gene is TRBJ2-5, the V gene TRBV19; weak D call: TRBD2 (6 bases). Trimming stripped 2 bases from V and 5 bases from J, with 12 bases between. The CDR3 is made up of 14 amino acids. CDR1 and CDR2 (germline): LNHDA, SQIVND (reference sequence). The CDR3 reads CASSIFRGGETQYF. CDR3 nucleotides: TGTGCCAGTAGTATATTTAGAGGAGGGGAGACCCAGTACTTC.

This clonotype has only a few counts. This CDR3 is CASSPSGRGNTIYF. The CDR3 nucleotides are TGTGCCAGCAGTCCCTCGGGGCGTGGAAACACCATATATTTT. V and J are TRBV6-6 and TRBJ1-3; TRBD1 is a possible D gene (5 bases). CDR3 length: 14 amino acids. Per the germline V gene, CDR1 is MNHNY and CDR2 is SVGAGI (reference sequence). The germline V and J ends were trimmed by 5 bases and 3 bases, with 11 bases remaining between them.

This clonotype was counted a few times. V and J are TRBV5-1 and TRBJ2-1; D is perhaps TRBD2 (5 bases). The CDR3 runs to 18 residues. Trimming removed 0 bases from V and 7 bases from J, with 23 bases in between. Germline V CDR1 and CDR2: SGHRS, YFSETQ. The CDR3 nucleotides are TGCGCCAGCAGCTTGGCCCCTTCGGGCCTAGCCCTGGGGAATGAGCAGTTCTTC. This sequence encodes CASSLAPSGLALGNEQFF.

This clonotype has a count of ten or more. This chain uses TRBV7-8 with TRBJ2-7; 7 bases line up with TRBD2. The ends lost 5 bases at V and 4 bases at J; junction bases unmatched: 5. The germline V gene has CDR1 SGHVS and CDR2 FQNEAQ. The CDR3 sequence is 13 residues long. In nucleotides, the CDR3 is TGTGCCAGCAGCCGGCAAGCGGGGTACGAGCAGTACTTC. Its translation is CASSRQAGYEQYF.

J is TRBJ2-1 and V is TRBV6-2 or TRBV6-3; 12 nucleotides agree with TRBD2. This CDR3 is 15 amino acids long. The trim removed 6 bases at V and 8 bases at J, leaving 8 bases unmatched. Germline CDR1 and CDR2: MNHEY and SVGEGT. The CDR3 DNA sequence: TGTGCCAGCAGAGATACTAGCGGGAGGATCTATGAGCAGTTCTTC. It codes for CASRDTSGRIYEQFF.

This clonotype was detected many times. The chain couples TRBV7-4 to TRBJ2-7; TRBD2 might be the D (6 bases). V gave up 3 bases and J gave up 2 bases, with 17 bases separating them. The CDR3 covers 16 residues. The germline V gene has CDR1 SGHVT and CDR2 SQSDAQ. The CDR3, as DNA: TGTGCCAGCAGCTTTACTAGCAGGGCTCAGCCCTACGAGCAGTACTTC. Its translation is CASSFTSRAQPYEQYF.

This clonotype has more than one count but fewer than ten. Written as DNA, the CDR3 is TGTGCCAGCAGGCAGGGGGCGAGAAGCTCCTACAATGAGCAGTTCTTC. It encodes CASRQGARSSYNEQFF. The chain links TRBV27 to TRBJ2-1; 8 bases fit TRBD1. Germline trimming cut 6 bases from V and 0 bases from J; bases unmatched to any gene: 7. CDR3 length: 16 amino acids. CDR1 and CDR2 (germline): MNHEY, SMNVEV (reference sequence).

This clonotype was detected ten times or more. The chain carries TRBV27 and TRBJ2-4; possible D gene TRBD2, 5 bases. Per the germline V gene, CDR1 is MNHEY and CDR2 is SMNVEV (reference sequence). Trimming pared 8 bases from V and 4 bases from J, leaving 9 bases between. The CDR3 is 12 residues long. The CDR3 is CASGGQKNIQYF. As DNA, the CDR3 is TGTGCCAGCGGCGGGCAGAAAAACATTCAGTACTTC.

This clonotype was detected a few times. This chain links TRBV4-1 with TRBJ1-3, with D possibly TRBD1 on 6 matching bases. Trimming stripped 3 bases from V and 0 bases from J, with 15 bases between. Germline CDR1 MGHRA, CDR2 YSYEKL. The CDR3 has 17 amino acids. The CDR3 nucleotides read TGCGCCAGCAGCCAGGCCGACAGGCGTTACTCTGGAAACACCATATATTTT. It encodes CASSQADRRYSGNTIYF.

The rearrangement joins TRBV6-6 to TRBJ1-1; D remains unclear. V lost 2 bases and J 0 bases, leaving 13 bases between the germline ends. The CDR3 has 16 residues. Germline CDR1 MNHNY, CDR2 SVGAGI (reference sequence). This chain's CDR3 is CASSYRRATVNTEAFF. The CDR3 nucleotides are TGTGCCAGCAGTTACCGACGCGCGACGGTGAACACTGAAGCTTTCTTT.